The source of this TCR beta chain is a study of cytomegalovirus exposure and HLA in healthy donors. General study results and limits: Common viral pathogens (according to a later analysis) appeared linked to several of the most significant clusters. Versus the roughly 640-donor mean, an Asian-associated ancestry cluster reportedly showed fewer N-insertions in a later analysis.

Trimming removed 4 bases from V and 7 bases from J; junction bases left unmatched: 6. CDR1 and CDR2 from the germline V gene are SGHRS and YFSETQ. The CDR3 extends over 13 amino acids. As for this clone: The antigen remains unidentified.

PCR primers comprised 60 Vbeta and 13 Jbeta primers. The authors' processing: Counted up in a later analysis, unique TCR beta chains came to about 80 million, with around 10 million shared. Assay: immunoSEQ multiplex PCR; the TCRdb copy retains only in-frame clones and omits some. V and J calls and clone size are copied from that table; D and trimming were computed from the DNA. The top ten clones hold 3.5% to 5% of a sample with approximately 160,000 clones, approximately 67% of them seen once. The V and J genes are TRBV5-1 and TRBJ2-3, with 7 bases that match TRBD2. This clonotype originated in a woman between 18 and 29 years old in good health and CMV-seropositive. The sequencing sample was made of PBMCs. This chain's CDR3 is CASSEGGPNTQYF. CDR3 nucleotides: TGCGCCAGCAGCGAGGGAGGGCCTAATACGCAGTATTTT.